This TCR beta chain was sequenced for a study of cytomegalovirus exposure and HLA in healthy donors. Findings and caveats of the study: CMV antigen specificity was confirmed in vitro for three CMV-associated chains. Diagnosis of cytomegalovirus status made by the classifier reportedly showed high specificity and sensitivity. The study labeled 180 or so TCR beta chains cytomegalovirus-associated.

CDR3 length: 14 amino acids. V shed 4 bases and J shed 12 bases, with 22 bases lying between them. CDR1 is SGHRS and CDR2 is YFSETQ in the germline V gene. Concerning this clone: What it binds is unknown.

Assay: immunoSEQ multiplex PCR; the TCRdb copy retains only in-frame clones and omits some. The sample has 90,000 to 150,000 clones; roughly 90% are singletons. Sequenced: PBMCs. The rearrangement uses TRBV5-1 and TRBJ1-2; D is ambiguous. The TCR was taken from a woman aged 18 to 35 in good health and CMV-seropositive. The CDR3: CASSPGFLDTSHTF. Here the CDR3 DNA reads TGCGCCAGCAGCCCGGGTTTTTTAGATACCTCTCACACCTTC. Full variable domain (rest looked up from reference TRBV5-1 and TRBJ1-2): KAGVTQTPRYLIKTRGQQVTLSCSPISGHRSVSWYQQTPGQGLQFLFEYFSETQRNKGNFPGRFSGRQFSNSRSEMNVSTLELGDSALYLCASSPGFLDTSHTFGSGTRLTVV.